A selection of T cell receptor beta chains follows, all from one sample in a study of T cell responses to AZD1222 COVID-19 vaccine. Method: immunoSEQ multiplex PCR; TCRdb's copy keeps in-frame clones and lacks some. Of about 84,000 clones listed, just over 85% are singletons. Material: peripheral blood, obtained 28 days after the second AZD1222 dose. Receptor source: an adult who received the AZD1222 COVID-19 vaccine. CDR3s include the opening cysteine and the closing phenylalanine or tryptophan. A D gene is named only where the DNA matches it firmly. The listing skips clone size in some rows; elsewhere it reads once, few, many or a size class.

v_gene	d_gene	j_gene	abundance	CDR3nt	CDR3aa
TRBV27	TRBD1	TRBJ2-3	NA	TGTGCCAGCAGTCGGCCCGGGACAGGGGGAACAGATACGCAGTATTTT	CASSRPGTGGTDTQYF
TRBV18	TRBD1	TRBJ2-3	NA	TGTGCCAGCTCACCGAGGGGAGCGACAGGGGACTTTACGCAGTATTTT	CASSPRGATGDFTQYF
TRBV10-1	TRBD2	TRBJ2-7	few	TGCGCCAGCAGCCCCTCGGGGGGCTACGAGCAGTACTTC	CASSPSGGYEQYF
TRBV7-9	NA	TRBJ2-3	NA	TGTGCCAGCAGCTTTAGCGGCACAGATACGCAGTATTTT	CASSFSGTDTQYF
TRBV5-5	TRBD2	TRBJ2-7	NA	TGTGCCAGCAGCCCTCAACTAGCGAACTCCTACGAGCAGTACTTC	CASSPQLANSYEQYF
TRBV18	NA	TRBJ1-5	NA	TGTGCCAGCTCGCGGACGGAGATGGGGCCCCAGCATTTT	CASSRTEMGPQHF
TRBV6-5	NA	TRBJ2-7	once	TGTGCCAGCAGTTACTCGAGTCTAGGGTCAACCGACGAGCAGTACTTC	CASSYSSLGSTDEQYF
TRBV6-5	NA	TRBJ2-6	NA	TGTGCCAGCAGTTACTCACAGGACTCTGGGGCCAACGTCCTGACTTTC	CASSYSQDSGANVLTF
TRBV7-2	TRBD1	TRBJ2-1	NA	TGTGCCAGCAGCTCGAGAGACAGGGGTTGGGAGCAGTTCTTC	CASSSRDRGWEQFF
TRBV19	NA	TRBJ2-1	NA	TGTGCCAGTAGTAGTTACAATGAGCAGTTCTTC	CASSSYNEQFF
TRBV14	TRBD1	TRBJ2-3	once	TGTGCCAGCAGCCCTCGAAAGGCACAGGGGTTAATCACAGATACGCAGTATTTT	CASSPRKAQGLITDTQYF
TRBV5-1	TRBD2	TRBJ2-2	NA	TGCGCCAGCAGCGGGACTAGCGGGGGCGGGGAGCTGTTTTTT	CASSGTSGGGELFF
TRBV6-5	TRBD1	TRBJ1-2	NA	TGTGCCAGCACCCAGGGGGTGGGGTATGGCTACACCTTC	CASTQGVGYGYTF
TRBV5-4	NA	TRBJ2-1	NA	TGTGCCAGCAGCTTGCCCAGCTCCCATGAGCAGTTCTTC	CASSLPSSHEQFF
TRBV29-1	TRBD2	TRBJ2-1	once	TGCAGCGTTGAACGGGTAGCGGGAGGGGCCCACAATGAGCAGTTCTTC	CSVERVAGGAHNEQFF
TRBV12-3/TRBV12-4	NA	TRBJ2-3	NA	TGTGCCAGCAGCTCTAGCCTCACAGATACGCAGTATTTT	CASSSSLTDTQYF
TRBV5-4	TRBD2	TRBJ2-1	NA	TGTGCCAGCAGCCCCTCAGGACTAGCGGGAGGGCGGAATGAGCAGTTCTTC	CASSPSGLAGGRNEQFF
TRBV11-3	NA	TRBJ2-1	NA	TGTGCCAGCAGCTTAGGGGTTTCCTACAATGAGCAGTTCTTC	CASSLGVSYNEQFF
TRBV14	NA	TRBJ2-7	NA	TGTGCCAGCAGCCAAGATGACAGGAAGCTAGACTACGAGCAGTACTTC	CASSQDDRKLDYEQYF
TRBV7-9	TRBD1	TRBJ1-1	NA	TGTGCCAGCAGCCCCAGGGGGGGGGATACCACTGAAGCTTTCTTT	CASSPRGGDTTEAFF
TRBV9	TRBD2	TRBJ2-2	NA	TGTGCCAGCAGCCCCCGGTCGCTAGCGGGGGCGAACACCGGGGAGCTGTTTTTT	CASSPRSLAGANTGELFF
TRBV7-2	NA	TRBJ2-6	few	TGTGCCAGCTCGGAGGGAAGCTCTGGGGCCAACGTCCTGACTTTC	CASSEGSSGANVLTF
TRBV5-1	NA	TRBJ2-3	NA	TGCGCTACCAGTAGGAACACAGATACGCAGTATTTT	CATSRNTDTQYF
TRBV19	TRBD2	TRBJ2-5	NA	TGTGCCAGTAGTATAGACCACGGGGGGAACCAAGAGACCCAGTACTTC	CASSIDHGGNQETQYF
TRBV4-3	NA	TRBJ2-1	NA	TGCGCCAGCAGCCCCGGGGCGGGCCTCTCCTACAATGAGCAGTTCTTC	CASSPGAGLSYNEQFF
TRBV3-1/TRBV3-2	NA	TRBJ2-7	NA	TGTGCCAGCAGCCAAGTGGGCCGCGAGCAGTACTTC	CASSQVGREQYF
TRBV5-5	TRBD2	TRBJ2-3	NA	TGTGCCAGCAGCTTAGGGGACTACCAGGGTCCGAGCACAGATACGCAGTATTTT	CASSLGDYQGPSTDTQYF
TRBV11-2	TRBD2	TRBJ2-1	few	TGTGCCAGCAGCTTAGGCCCGGAGAGCGGGGTAAATGAGCAGTTCTTC	CASSLGPESGVNEQFF
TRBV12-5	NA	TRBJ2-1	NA	TGTGCTAGTGGTTTGGAAAAGGGGGAGCAGTTCTTC	CASGLEKGEQFF
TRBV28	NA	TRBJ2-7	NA	TGTGCCAGCAAGGTCGGCTACGAGCAGTACTTC	CASKVGYEQYF
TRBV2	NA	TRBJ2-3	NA	TGTGCCAGCAGCATTCGACAGTCTGATACGCAGTATTTT	CASSIRQSDTQYF
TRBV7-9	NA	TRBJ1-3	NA	TGTGCCAGCACCCATTCATACTCTGGAAACACCATATATTTT	CASTHSYSGNTIYF
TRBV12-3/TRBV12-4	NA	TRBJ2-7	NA	TGTGCCAGCAGTTTCCAGGGCGAGCAGTACTTC	CASSFQGEQYF
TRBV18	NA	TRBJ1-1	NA	TGTGCCAGCTCACCACGCCAGGAGAACACTGAAGCTTTCTTT	CASSPRQENTEAFF
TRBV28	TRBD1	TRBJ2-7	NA	TGTGCCAGCAGGCCAACAGGGGGCGGCCACGAGCAGTACTTC	CASRPTGGGHEQYF
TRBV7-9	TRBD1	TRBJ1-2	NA	TGTGCCAGCAGCCACTCCGGGACAGGGGGTTATGGCTACACCTTC	CASSHSGTGGYGYTF
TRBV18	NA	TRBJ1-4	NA	TGTGCCAGCTCACTTCCCGGGGCGGCTAATGAAAAACTGTTTTTT	CASSLPGAANEKLFF
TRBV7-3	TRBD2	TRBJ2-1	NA	TGTGCCAGCAGCCTAAATAATCCGGGACTAGCGGGAGACTACAATGAGCAGTTCTTC	CASSLNNPGLAGDYNEQFF
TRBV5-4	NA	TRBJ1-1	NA	TGTGCCAGCAGCTTGGCCGGGGCAGGCCGGGCTTTCTTT	CASSLAGAGRAFF
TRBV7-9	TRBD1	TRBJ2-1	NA	TGTGCCAGCAGCTCCAGCGGGACAGGGTGGAATGAGCAGTTCTTC	CASSSSGTGWNEQFF
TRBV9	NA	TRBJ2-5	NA	TGTGCCAGCAGCGTAGATCGAGGCCACCCGCAAGAGACCCAGTACTTC	CASSVDRGHPQETQYF
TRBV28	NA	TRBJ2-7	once	TGTGCCAGCAGTTTCTCGGACAGCTCCTACGAGCAGTACTTC	CASSFSDSSYEQYF
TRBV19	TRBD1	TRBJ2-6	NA	TGTGCCAGTATCCCGGACAGGGGGTCTGGGGCCAACGTCCTGACTTTC	CASIPDRGSGANVLTF
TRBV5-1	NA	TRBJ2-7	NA	TGCGCCAGCAGCTTGGAGGGGAATCACTACGAGCAGTACTTC	CASSLEGNHYEQYF
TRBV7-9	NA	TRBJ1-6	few	TGTGCCAGCAGCTTAGGCTCCTATAATTCACCCCTCCACTTT	CASSLGSYNSPLHF
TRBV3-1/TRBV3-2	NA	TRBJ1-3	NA	TGTGCCAGCAGCCTCCGGGGGACTGGAAACACCATATATTTT	CASSLRGTGNTIYF
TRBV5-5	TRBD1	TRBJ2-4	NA	TGTGCCAGCAGCCAACAGGGGTTAACCAAAAACATTCAGTACTTC	CASSQQGLTKNIQYF
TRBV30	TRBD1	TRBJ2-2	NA	TGTGCCTGGAAGCAGGGGGCGGGCACCGGGGAGCTGTTTTTT	CAWKQGAGTGELFF
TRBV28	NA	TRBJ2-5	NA	TGTGCCAGCAGTCCAACGGGACGGCCGCCCCGGACCCAGTACTTC	CASSPTGRPPRTQYF
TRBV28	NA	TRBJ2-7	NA	TGTGCCAGCAGTCGAGGAGGCGGGCCCCGGTACGAGCAGTACTTC	CASSRGGGPRYEQYF